This TCR beta chain was sequenced for a study of blood T cell repertoires in COVID-19. In the source study's methods: Estimated nucleated cell counts came from reference gene primer amplification. Profiled with immunoSEQ multiplex PCR; TCRdb holds only in-frame clones, not every one. D and trimming were read from the DNA, whereas the V and J calls and clone size are those reported in that table. In the table there are 200,000 to 300,000 clones, 88% of which are singletons. From germline, CDR1 is KGHSH and CDR2 LQKENI. V gave up 2 bases and J gave up 1 base, with 11 bases separating them. The CDR3 loop spans 15 amino acids. Cohorts were determined from participant-reported clinical history.

The V call is TRBV18, the J call TRBJ1-1; maybe TRBD1 (6 bases). The TCR was taken from a woman aged 40 to 50 with acute COVID-19. Sequencing was carried out using PBMCs or T cells enriched from blood (not recorded which). CDR3 loop: CASSPRQGKNTEAFF. CDR3 coding DNA: TGTGCCAGCTCACCAAGGCAGGGGAAGAACACTGAAGCTTTCTTT.